This entry lists 32 T cell receptor beta chains sequenced from one sample in a study of cytomegalovirus exposure and HLA in healthy donors. PCR primers comprised 60 Vbeta and 13 Jbeta primers. The table came from immunoSEQ multiplex PCR; TCRdb's copy has only in-frame clones and leaves some out. The profile shows roughly 140,000 clones, approximately 81% of them singletons. The sequencing input was PBMCs. These receptors came from a woman between 18 and 29 years old in good health and CMV-seronegative.

This clone was detected once. The rearrangement joins TRBV5-4 to TRBJ2-7, with D unresolved. This CDR3 has 13 residues. CDR1 is SGHNT and CDR2 is YYREEE in the germline V gene (reference sequence). The V end lost 0 bases, the J end lost 2 bases, and 6 bases lay between the germline ends. In DNA form, the CDR3 reads TGTGCCAGCAGCTTGGCAGATACCTACGAGCAGTACTTC. Translated: CASSLADTYEQYF.

The J gene is TRBJ2-7, the V gene TRBV7-2; 10 nucleotides match TRBD1. CDR3 length equals 17 residues. The V and J ends lost 1 base and 2 bases, in that order; junction bases with no gene match: 8. Germline loops: CDR1 SGHTA, CDR2 FQGNSA. This chain's CDR3 is CASSLVSGTGVPYEQYF. The CDR3 region has the DNA TGTGCCAGCAGCTTAGTTAGTGGGACAGGGGTTCCCTACGAGCAGTACTTC.

The CDR3: CAWSVRGSEQFF. In DNA, the CDR3 is TGTGCCTGGAGTGTCCGAGGGAGTGAGCAGTTCTTC. The J gene is TRBJ2-1, the V gene TRBV30; tentatively, D is TRBD2 (5 bases). V was clipped by 0 bases and J by 9 bases, with 9 bases between them. This CDR3 comprises 12 residues. Germline V lookup: CDR1 GTSNPN, CDR2 SVGIG (reference sequence).

This chain uses TRBV19 with TRBJ1-5; 7 bases match TRBD1. Germline V gene data show CDR1 as LNHDA and CDR2 as SQIVND (reference sequence). The CDR3 has 15 residues. The V gene end was trimmed by 7 bases and the J gene end by 6 bases; junction bases not matched to a gene: 12. CDR3 nucleotide sequence: TGTGCCAGTACCCTCCGGACAGGTTTGGGTCAGCCCCAGCATTTT. This codes for CASTLRTGLGQPQHF. Full variable domain (missing parts from reference TRBV19 and TRBJ1-5): DGGITQSPKYLFRKEGQNVTLSCEQNLNHDAMYWYRQDPGQGLRLIYYSQIVNDFQKGDIAEGYSVSREKKESFPLTVTSAQKNPTAFYLCASTLRTGLGQPQHFGDGTRLSIL.

The chain has TRBV6-6 and TRBJ1-2; 7 bases match TRBD1. This CDR3 contains 15 residues. Losses at the gene ends were 0 bases for V and 4 bases for J; bases not matched to a gene: 5. Per the germline V gene, CDR1 is MNHNY and CDR2 is SVGAGI (reference sequence). The CDR3 region is CASSYSATGSYGYTF. The CDR3 bases are TGTGCCAGCAGTTACTCGGCGACAGGGAGCTATGGCTACACCTTC.

This chain uses TRBV7-9 with TRBJ2-1; TRBD2 might be the D (5 bases). Germline loops: CDR1 SEHNR, CDR2 FQNEAQ (reference sequence). V lost 5 bases and J 5 bases, leaving 16 bases between the germline ends. This CDR3 has 15 residues. CDR3: CASSPRTGSNNEQFF. The CDR3 DNA reads TGTGCCAGCAGCCCTCGGACTGGTAGTAACAATGAGCAGTTCTTC.

This sequence joins TRBV28 and TRBJ2-6; D may be TRBD1 (5 bases). The CDR3 covers 18 residues. CDR1 and CDR2 from the germline V gene are MDHEN and SYDVKM. V was trimmed by 2 bases and J by 0 bases, leaving 14 bases between them. The CDR3 spells CASSLVTATVSGANVLTF. The CDR3 DNA follows: TGTGCCAGCAGTTTAGTGACAGCAACAGTCTCTGGGGCCAACGTCCTGACTTTC.

The chain is built from TRBV4-3 and TRBJ1-5, with D unclear. In germline, CDR1 is LGHNA, CDR2 YSLEER. The V end was cut by 0 bases, the J end by 4 bases, with 4 bases between. This CDR3 spans 13 amino acids. The CDR3 coding sequence is TGCGCCAGCAGCCAAGATGAGAATCAGCCCCAGCATTTT. This sequence encodes CASSQDENQPQHF.

The chain recombines TRBV30 with TRBJ1-4; D might be TRBD1 (6 bases). The CDR3 covers 14 residues. Trimming pared 4 bases from V and 0 bases from J, leaving 9 bases between. Germline CDR1 is GTSNPN and CDR2 is SVGIG (reference sequence). The CDR3 loop is CAWTGTPTNEKLFF. CDR3 DNA: TGTGCCTGGACTGGGACACCAACTAATGAAAAACTGTTTTTT.

The chain has TRBV7-2 and TRBJ2-3; D may be TRBD1 (5 bases). V was clipped by 1 base and J by 4 bases, with 15 bases between them. The germline CDR1 and CDR2 sequences are SGHTA and FQGNSA. CDR3 length: 16 residues. The DNA of the CDR3 is TGTGCCAGCAGCTTAGGTTACCAGGGTGGGTCAGATACGCAGTATTTT. Translating it yields CASSLGYQGGSDTQYF.

The rearrangement joins TRBV7-9 to TRBJ1-3, with D maybe TRBD1 (6 bases). The germline gives CDR1 SEHNR, CDR2 FQNEAQ (reference sequence). The CDR3 length is 17 residues. V shed 5 bases and J shed 0 bases, with 17 bases lying between them. The CDR3 here is CASSPGGRDYSGNTIYF. The CDR3 DNA sequence: TGTGCCAGCAGCCCGGGGGGCCGTGATTACTCTGGAAACACCATATATTTT. The full variable domain, with the rest looked up from reference TRBV7-9 and TRBJ1-3, is DTGVSQNPRHKITKRGQNVTFRCDPISEHNRLYWYRQTLGQGPEFLTYFQNEAQLEKSRLLSDRFSAERPKGSFSTLEIQRTEQGDSAMYLCASSPGGRDYSGNTIYFGEGSWLTVV.

The chain employs TRBV11-2 and TRBJ2-7, with 7 bases that match TRBD1. In germline, CDR1 is SGHAT, CDR2 FQNNGV. This CDR3 is 15 amino acids long. J gave up 2 bases and V 4 bases, and 8 bases lay outside the gene matches. The CDR3 protein is CASSSDPGGPYEQYF. CDR3 bases: TGTGCCAGCAGCTCCGACCCAGGGGGTCCCTACGAGCAGTACTTC.

This rearrangement joins TRBV27 to TRBJ1-6; 9 nucleotides agree with TRBD1. CDR3 length: 15 residues. The germline V gene encodes CDR1 MNHEY and CDR2 SMNVEV (reference sequence). V dropped 5 bases and J dropped 3; count of bases not matched to a gene: 2. The CDR3 is CASSPTGGYNSPLHF. The CDR3 DNA follows: TGTGCCAGCAGTCCGACAGGGGGCTATAATTCACCCCTCCACTTT.

The chain uses TRBV7-9 and TRBJ2-1, with D perhaps matching TRBD2 (6 bases). Deletions cut 1 base from V and 3 bases from J, with 7 bases between. This CDR3 region has 14 residues. The germline V gene has CDR1 SEHNR and CDR2 FQNEAQ (reference sequence). The CDR3 coding sequence is TGTGCCAGCAGCTTAGGGGAGGTCTACAATGAGCAGTTCTTC. This encodes CASSLGEVYNEQFF.

This sequence joins TRBV5-4 and TRBJ2-7, with 11 bases fitting TRBD1. CDR1 is SGHNT, CDR2 YYREEE, per germline (reference sequence). V was pared by 3 bases and J by 5 bases, with 4 bases of the junction left unmatched. The CDR3 has 14 residues. CDR3 DNA: TGTGCCAGCAGCTGGGACAGGGGGAGCAACGAGCAGTACTTC. It specifies CASSWDRGSNEQYF.

There are a few counts of this clone. The V gene is TRBV7-2, the J gene TRBJ1-2; 8 positions match TRBD1. V shed 5 bases, J shed 1 base, and the junction held 6 bases outside the gene matches. The CDR3 spans 15 residues. Germline values: CDR1 SGHTA, CDR2 FQGNSA. This CDR3 reads CASSQRTGLNYGYTF. As DNA, the CDR3 is TGTGCCAGCAGCCAAAGGACAGGGCTTAACTATGGCTACACCTTC.

The rearrangement joins TRBV6-5 to TRBJ2-7; D might be TRBD1 (5 bases). Germline values: CDR1 MNHEY, CDR2 SVGAGI. The CDR3 has 13 residues. V was trimmed by 4 bases and J by 4 bases, leaving 11 bases between them. In DNA form, the CDR3 reads TGTGCCAGCAGTTTCTCGACAGCGTACGAGCAGTACTTC. As protein: CASSFSTAYEQYF.

This chain links TRBV28 with TRBJ2-3; the match to TRBD1 covers 7 bases. This CDR3 region has 13 residues. Germline V CDR1 and CDR2: MDHEN, SYDVKM. The V segment lost 8 bases and the J segment 6 bases; nucleotides outside the gene matches: 8. For the CDR3, the DNA is TGTGCCAGCGGCCTCCAGGGGGAGGATACGCAGTATTTT. This codes for CASGLQGEDTQYF. Combining the CDR3 with reference TRBV28 and TRBJ2-3 gives the whole variable domain DVKVTQSSRYLVKRTGEKVFLECVQDMDHENMFWYRQDPGLGLRLIYFSYDVKMKEKGDIPEGYSVSREKKERFSLILESASTNQTSMYLCASGLQGEDTQYFGPGTRLTVL.

The sample holds one count of this clone. The chain links TRBV30 to TRBJ2-5; D is undetermined. Trimming took off 4 bases at V and 3 bases at J, with 12 bases between the two ends. This CDR3 is 13 amino acids long. In germline, CDR1 is GTSNPN, CDR2 SVGIG (reference sequence). Written as DNA, the CDR3 is TGTGCCTGGACAACCGAACGGGAAGAGACCCAGTACTTC. Amino acid sequence: CAWTTEREETQYF.

The chain joins TRBV18 to TRBJ2-7; 10 bases agree with TRBD1. The CDR3 is 16 amino acids. Germline V gives CDR1 KGHSH, CDR2 LQKENI. The trim removed 5 bases at V and 5 bases at J, leaving 12 bases unmatched. CDR3 nucleotide sequence: TGTGCCAGCTCAACAAATAGGGGGACAGGGGTAGACGAGCAGTACTTC. Translation gives CASSTNRGTGVDEQYF.

This rearrangement joins TRBV11-2 to TRBJ2-1; 13 bases map to TRBD2. Germline V gene data show CDR1 as SGHAT and CDR2 as FQNNGV. CDR3 length equals 16 residues. The trim removed 1 base at V and 10 bases at J, leaving 7 bases unmatched. The CDR3 loop is CASSLVPLAGGQEQFF. The CDR3 DNA reads TGTGCCAGCAGCTTAGTACCACTAGCGGGGGGGCAGGAGCAGTTCTTC.

The J gene is TRBJ2-1, the V gene TRBV30; no definite D call. The germline gives CDR1 GTSNPN, CDR2 SVGIG (reference sequence). The CDR3 consists of 12 residues. V was pared by 0 bases and J by 8 bases, with 8 bases between. The CDR3 DNA reads as TGTGCCTGGAGTGTACAACGGGATGAGCAGTTCTTC. Its translation is CAWSVQRDEQFF.

The chain couples TRBV28 to TRBJ2-7, with a tentative D call TRBD2 (5 bases). This CDR3 contains 14 residues. CDR1 MDHEN and CDR2 SYDVKM come from the germline V gene. The germline V and J ends were trimmed by 3 bases and 9 bases, with 18 bases remaining between them. The CDR3 coding sequence is TGTGCCAGCAGTTTCGTAGCGACCCCCAGAGGGCAGTACTTC. This sequence encodes CASSFVATPRGQYF.

The J gene is TRBJ2-7, the V gene TRBV10-3, with TRBD1 matching over 8 bases. There are 12 residues in the CDR3. Trimming took 6 bases from V and 7 from J; bases not matched to a gene: 5. Germline lookup yields CDR1 ENHRY and CDR2 SYGVKD. The DNA of the CDR3 is TGTGCCATCAGAGACAGGGGTGAGGAGCAGTACTTC. Encoded protein: CAIRDRGEEQYF.

The chain combines TRBV7-2 with TRBJ2-3; tentatively, D is TRBD1 (5 bases). Trimming stripped 1 base from V and 4 bases from J, with 12 bases between. Germline lookup yields CDR1 SGHTA and CDR2 FQGNSA. This CDR3 region has 15 residues. The CDR3 loop is CASSLEPSRADTQYF. The CDR3 DNA is TGTGCCAGCAGCTTAGAGCCCAGCAGGGCAGATACGCAGTATTTT. Full variable domain (remainder filled in from reference TRBV7-2 and TRBJ2-3): GAGVSQSPSNKVTEKGKDVELRCDPISGHTALYWYRQSLGQGLEFLIYFQGNSAPDKSGLPSDRFSAERTGGSVSTLTIQRTQQEDSAVYLCASSLEPSRADTQYFGPGTRLTVL.

This sequence joins TRBV29-1 and TRBJ2-5; D uncertain. Trimming cost V 4 bases and J 0 bases, with 6 bases left between them. Germline CDR1 and CDR2: SQVTM and ANQGSEA. This CDR3 has 12 amino acids. The CDR3 DNA is TGCAGCGTTGGTATCTACCAAGAGACCCAGTACTTC. Translating it yields CSVGIYQETQYF.

This clone has only one observation. This sequence joins TRBV28 and TRBJ1-3; possible D gene TRBD1, 6 bases. The V and J ends lost 5 bases and 0 bases respectively, with 11 bases between them. The germline V gene encodes CDR1 MDHEN and CDR2 SYDVKM. The CDR3 sequence is 15 residues long. CDR3 DNA: TGTGCCAGCAGTGAACAGGGCTACTCTGGAAACACCATATATTTT. Amino acid sequence: CASSEQGYSGNTIYF.

The rearrangement joins TRBV5-5 to TRBJ1-4, with a weak D call TRBD1 (5 bases). Germline CDR1 and CDR2: SGHKS and YYEKEE (reference sequence). V was trimmed by 4 bases and J by 12 bases, leaving 19 bases between them. The CDR3 is 14 amino acids. CDR3 bases: TGTGCCAGCAGCGCCTCGGCGGGGCCGGCGGAACTGTTTTTT. It is translated as CASSASAGPAELFF. The whole variable domain, remainder taken from reference TRBV5-5 and TRBJ1-4, is DAGVTQSPTHLIKTRGQQVTLRCSPISGHKSVSWYQQVLGQGPQFIFQYYEKEERGRGNFPDRFSARQFPNYSSELNVNALLLGDSALYLCASSASAGPAELFFGSGTQLSVL.

The V call is TRBV9, the J call TRBJ2-7, with D unresolved. From germline, CDR1 is SGDLS and CDR2 YYNGEE. The CDR3 is made up of 13 amino acids. V was shortened by 3 bases and J by 0 bases, with 7 bases between the two germline ends. The CDR3 region is CASSGPSSYEQYF. The CDR3 bases are TGTGCCAGCAGCGGGCCCAGCTCCTACGAGCAGTACTTC.

The chain carries TRBV27 and TRBJ1-6; TRBD1 is a possible D gene (5 bases). Trimming cost V 3 bases and J 2 bases, with 11 bases left between them. This CDR3 is built from 16 residues. The germline V gene has CDR1 MNHEY and CDR2 SMNVEV (reference sequence). The CDR3 loop is CASSFSGVAYNSPLHF. CDR3 DNA: TGTGCCAGCAGTTTCTCGGGGGTGGCCTATAATTCACCCCTCCACTTT.

The chain joins TRBV14 to TRBJ1-2; no definite D call. V gave up 2 bases and J gave up 0 bases, with 4 bases separating them. This CDR3 comprises 13 residues. The germline V gene has CDR1 SGHDN and CDR2 FVKESK. The CDR3 spells CASSQQTNYGYTF. CDR3 DNA: TGTGCCAGCAGCCAACAAACTAACTATGGCTACACCTTC.

The chain employs TRBV7-8 and TRBJ2-1; 15 bases align to TRBD2. Germline V lookup: CDR1 SGHVS, CDR2 FQNEAQ. The CDR3 totals 16 residues. After removal of 5 bases from V and 12 bases from J, the junction contained 11 bases not matched to a gene. The CDR3 region is CASSRGTSGGTWGQFF. In DNA, the CDR3 is TGTGCCAGCAGCCGCGGGACTAGCGGGGGGACCTGGGGGCAGTTCTTC.